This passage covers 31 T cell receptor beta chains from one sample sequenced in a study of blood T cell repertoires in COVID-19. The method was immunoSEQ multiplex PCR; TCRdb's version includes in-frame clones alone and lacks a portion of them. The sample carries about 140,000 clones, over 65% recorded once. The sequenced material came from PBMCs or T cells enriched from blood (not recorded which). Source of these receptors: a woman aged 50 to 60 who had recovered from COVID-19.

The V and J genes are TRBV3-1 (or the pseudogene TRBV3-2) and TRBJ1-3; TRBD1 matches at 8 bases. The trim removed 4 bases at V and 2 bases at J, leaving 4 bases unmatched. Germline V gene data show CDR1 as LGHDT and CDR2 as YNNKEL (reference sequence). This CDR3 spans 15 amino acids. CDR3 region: CASSPMTGAGNTIYF. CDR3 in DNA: TGTGCCAGCAGCCCGATGACAGGGGCTGGAAACACCATATATTTT.

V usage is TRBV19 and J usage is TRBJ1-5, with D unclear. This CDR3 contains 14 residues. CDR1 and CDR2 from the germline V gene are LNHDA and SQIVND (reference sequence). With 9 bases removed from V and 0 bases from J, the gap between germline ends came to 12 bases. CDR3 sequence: CASWWRDSNQPQHF. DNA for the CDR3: TGTGCCAGCTGGTGGCGGGATAGCAATCAGCCCCAGCATTTT.

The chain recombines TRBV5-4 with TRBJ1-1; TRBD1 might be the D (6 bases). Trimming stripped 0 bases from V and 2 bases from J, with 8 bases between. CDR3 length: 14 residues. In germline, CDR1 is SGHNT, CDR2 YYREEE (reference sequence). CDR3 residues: CASSLEGVNTEAFF. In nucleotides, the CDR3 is TGTGCCAGCAGCTTGGAGGGGGTCAACACTGAAGCTTTCTTT.

CDR3 coding DNA: TGTGCCAGCAGAGGAACACAGGGTATAGGGTCTCCCCGCTACACTGAAGCTTTCTTT. Its protein product is CASRGTQGIGSPRYTEAFF. The chain is built from TRBV27 and TRBJ1-1; the D gene is possibly TRBD1 (6 bases). CDR1 is MNHEY and CDR2 is SMNVEV in the germline V gene (reference sequence). Deletions cut 6 bases from V and 3 bases from J, with 29 bases between. This CDR3 is built from 19 residues.

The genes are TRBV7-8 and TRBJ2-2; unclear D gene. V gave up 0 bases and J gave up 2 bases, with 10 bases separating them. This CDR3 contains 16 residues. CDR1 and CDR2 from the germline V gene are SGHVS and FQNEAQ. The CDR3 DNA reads TGTGCCAGCAGCTTAGCGGCGACACTCAACACCGGGGAGCTGTTTTTT. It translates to CASSLAATLNTGELFF.

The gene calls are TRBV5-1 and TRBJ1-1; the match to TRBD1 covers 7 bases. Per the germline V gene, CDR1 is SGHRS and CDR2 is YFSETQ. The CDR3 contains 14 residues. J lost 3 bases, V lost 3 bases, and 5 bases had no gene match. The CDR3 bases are TGCGCCAGCAGCTATACAGGGGTTGACACTGAAGCTTTCTTT. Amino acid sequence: CASSYTGVDTEAFF.

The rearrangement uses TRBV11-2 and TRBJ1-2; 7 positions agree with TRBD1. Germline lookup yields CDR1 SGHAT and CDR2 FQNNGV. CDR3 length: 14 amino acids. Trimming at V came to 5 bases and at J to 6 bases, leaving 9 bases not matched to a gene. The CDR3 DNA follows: TGTGCCAGCAGCCCCCCCCGGACAGGAGATGGCTACACCTTC. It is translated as CASSPPRTGDGYTF.

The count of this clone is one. The CDR3 DNA is TGTGCCAGCAGCCAAGCGGGCAGGGAGGACGGGCAGTACTTC. Translation gives CASSQAGREDGQYF. V usage is TRBV6-6 and J usage is TRBJ2-7; TRBD2 might be the D (6 bases). The germline gives CDR1 MNHNY, CDR2 SVGAGI (reference sequence). This CDR3 is built from 14 residues. Deletions cut 6 bases from V and 9 bases from J, with 21 bases between.

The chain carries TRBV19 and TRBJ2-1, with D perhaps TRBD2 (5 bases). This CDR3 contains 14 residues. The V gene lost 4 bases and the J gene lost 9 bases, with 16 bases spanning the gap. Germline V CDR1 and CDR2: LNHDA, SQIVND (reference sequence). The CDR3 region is CASSKRSDFGEQFF. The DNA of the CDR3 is TGTGCCAGTAGTAAGAGATCGGACTTCGGTGAGCAGTTCTTC.

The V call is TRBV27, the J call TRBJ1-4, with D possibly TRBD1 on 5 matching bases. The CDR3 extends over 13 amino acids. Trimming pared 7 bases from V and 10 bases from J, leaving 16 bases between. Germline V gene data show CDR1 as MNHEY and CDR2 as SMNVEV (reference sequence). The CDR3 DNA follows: TGTGCCAGCACTCGAGGTTTCGGGGGAAAACTGTTTTTT. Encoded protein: CASTRGFGGKLFF.

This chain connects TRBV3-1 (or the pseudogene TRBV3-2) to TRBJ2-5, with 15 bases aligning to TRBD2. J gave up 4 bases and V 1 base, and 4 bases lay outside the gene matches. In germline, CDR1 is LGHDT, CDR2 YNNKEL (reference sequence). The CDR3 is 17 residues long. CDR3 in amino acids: CASSQVGTSGGIETQYF. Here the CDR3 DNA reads TGTGCCAGCAGCCAAGTGGGGACTAGCGGGGGGATAGAGACCCAGTACTTC.

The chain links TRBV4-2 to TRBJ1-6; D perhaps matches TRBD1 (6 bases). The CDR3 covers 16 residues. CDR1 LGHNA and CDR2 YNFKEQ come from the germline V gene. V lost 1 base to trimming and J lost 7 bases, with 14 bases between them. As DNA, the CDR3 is TGTGCCAGCAGCCAAGTCTGGGGGCAGGAGAATTCACCCCTCCACTTT. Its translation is CASSQVWGQENSPLHF.

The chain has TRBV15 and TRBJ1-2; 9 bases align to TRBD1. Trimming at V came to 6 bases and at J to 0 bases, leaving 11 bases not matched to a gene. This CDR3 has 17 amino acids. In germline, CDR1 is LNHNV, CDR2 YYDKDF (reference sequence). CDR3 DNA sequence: TGTGCCACCAGGCCGAGGGGGGACAGGGAGCCTAACTATGGCTACACCTTC. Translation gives CATRPRGDREPNYGYTF.

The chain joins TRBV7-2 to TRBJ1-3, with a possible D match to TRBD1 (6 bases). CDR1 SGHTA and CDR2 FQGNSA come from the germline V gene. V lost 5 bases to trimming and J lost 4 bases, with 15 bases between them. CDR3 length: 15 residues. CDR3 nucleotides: TGTGCCAGCAGCCCCCCAAGGGGGGGAGGAAACACCATATATTTT. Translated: CASSPPRGGGNTIYF. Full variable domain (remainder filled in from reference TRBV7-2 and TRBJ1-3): GAGVSQSPSNKVTEKGKDVELRCDPISGHTALYWYRQSLGQGLEFLIYFQGNSAPDKSGLPSDRFSAERTGGSVSTLTIQRTQQEDSAVYLCASSPPRGGGNTIYFGEGSWLTVV.

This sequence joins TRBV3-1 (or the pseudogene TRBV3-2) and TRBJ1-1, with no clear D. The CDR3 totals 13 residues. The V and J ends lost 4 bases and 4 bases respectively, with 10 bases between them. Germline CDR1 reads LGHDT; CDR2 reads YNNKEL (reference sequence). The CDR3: CASSRVEGTEAFF. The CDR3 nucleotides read TGTGCCAGCAGCCGGGTGGAGGGCACTGAAGCTTTCTTT.

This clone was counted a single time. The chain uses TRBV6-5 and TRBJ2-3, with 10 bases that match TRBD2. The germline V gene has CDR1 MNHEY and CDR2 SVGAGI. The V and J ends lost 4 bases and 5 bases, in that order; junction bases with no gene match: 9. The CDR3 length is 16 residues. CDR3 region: CASSWGLSGGGDTQYF. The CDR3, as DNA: TGTGCCAGCAGTTGGGGACTAAGCGGGGGGGGAGATACGCAGTATTTT.

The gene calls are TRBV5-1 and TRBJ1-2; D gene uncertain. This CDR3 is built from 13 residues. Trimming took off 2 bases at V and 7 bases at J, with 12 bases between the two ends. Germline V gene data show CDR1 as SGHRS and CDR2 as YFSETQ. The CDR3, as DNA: TGCGCCAGCAGCTTTGGAGGGTCTCCTGGCTACACCTTC. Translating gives CASSFGGSPGYTF. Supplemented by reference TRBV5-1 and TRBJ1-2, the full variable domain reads KAGVTQTPRYLIKTRGQQVTLSCSPISGHRSVSWYQQTPGQGLQFLFEYFSETQRNKGNFPGRFSGRQFSNSRSEMNVSTLELGDSALYLCASSFGGSPGYTFGSGTRLTVV.

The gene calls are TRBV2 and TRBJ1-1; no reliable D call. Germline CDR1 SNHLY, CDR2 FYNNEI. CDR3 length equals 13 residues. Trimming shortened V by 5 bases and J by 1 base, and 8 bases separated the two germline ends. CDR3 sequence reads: CASSRLENTEAFF. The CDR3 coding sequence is TGTGCCAGCAGTCGACTTGAGAACACTGAAGCTTTCTTT.

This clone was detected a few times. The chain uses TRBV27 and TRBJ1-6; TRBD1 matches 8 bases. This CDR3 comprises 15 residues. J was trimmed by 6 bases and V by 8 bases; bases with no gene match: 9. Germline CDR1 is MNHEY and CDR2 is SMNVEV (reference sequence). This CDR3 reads CASHRTGRGNSPLHF. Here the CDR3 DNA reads TGTGCCAGCCATCGGACAGGGAGGGGTAATTCACCCCTCCACTTT.

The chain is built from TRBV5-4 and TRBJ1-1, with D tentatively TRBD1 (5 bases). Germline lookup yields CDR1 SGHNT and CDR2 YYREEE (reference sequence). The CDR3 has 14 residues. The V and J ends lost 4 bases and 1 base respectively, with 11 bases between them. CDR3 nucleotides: TGTGCCAGCAGCCGGGACTTATCGAACACTGAAGCTTTCTTT. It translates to CASSRDLSNTEAFF. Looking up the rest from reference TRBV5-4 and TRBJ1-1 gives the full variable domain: ETGVTQSPTHLIKTRGQQVTLRCSSQSGHNTVSWYQQALGQGPQFIFQYYREEENGRGNFPPRFSGLQFPNYSSELNVNALELDDSALYLCASSRDLSNTEAFFGQGTRLTVV.

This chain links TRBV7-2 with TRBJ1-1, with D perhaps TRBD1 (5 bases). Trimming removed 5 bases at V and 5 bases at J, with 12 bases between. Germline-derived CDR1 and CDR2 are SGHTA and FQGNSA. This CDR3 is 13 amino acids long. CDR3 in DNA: TGTGCCAGCAGCCAGCGACAGTATACTGAAGCTTTCTTT. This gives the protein CASSQRQYTEAFF. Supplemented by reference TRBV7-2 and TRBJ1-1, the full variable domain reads GAGVSQSPSNKVTEKGKDVELRCDPISGHTALYWYRQSLGQGLEFLIYFQGNSAPDKSGLPSDRFSAERTGGSVSTLTIQRTQQEDSAVYLCASSQRQYTEAFFGQGTRLTVV.

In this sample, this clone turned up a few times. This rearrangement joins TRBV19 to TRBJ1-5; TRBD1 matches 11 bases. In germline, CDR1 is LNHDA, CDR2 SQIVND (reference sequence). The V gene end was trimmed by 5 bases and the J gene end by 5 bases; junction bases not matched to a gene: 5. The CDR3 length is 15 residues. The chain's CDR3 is CASSRTGGADQPQHF. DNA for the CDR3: TGTGCCAGTAGTCGGACAGGGGGCGCAGATCAGCCCCAGCATTTT.

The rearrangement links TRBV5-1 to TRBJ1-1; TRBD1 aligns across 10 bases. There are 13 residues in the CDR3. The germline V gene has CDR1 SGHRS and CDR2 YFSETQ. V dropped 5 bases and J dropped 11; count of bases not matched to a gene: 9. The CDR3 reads CASSSDRGDVAFF. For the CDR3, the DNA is TGCGCCAGCAGTTCGGACAGGGGGGACGTGGCTTTCTTT.

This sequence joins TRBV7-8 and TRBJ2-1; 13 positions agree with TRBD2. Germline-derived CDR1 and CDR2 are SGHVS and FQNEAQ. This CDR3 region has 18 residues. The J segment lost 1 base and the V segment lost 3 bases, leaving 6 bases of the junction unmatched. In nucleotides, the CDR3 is TGTGCCAGCAGCTTCGACCAACTAGCGGGGGGGTCCTACAATGAGCAGTTCTTC. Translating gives CASSFDQLAGGSYNEQFF.

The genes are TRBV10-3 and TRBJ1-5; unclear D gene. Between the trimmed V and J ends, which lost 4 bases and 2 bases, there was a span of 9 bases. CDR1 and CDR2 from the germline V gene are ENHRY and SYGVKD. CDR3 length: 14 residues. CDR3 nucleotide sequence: TGTGCCATCAGTGGCTCTGGAGGCAATCAGCCCCAGCATTTT. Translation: CAISGSGGNQPQHF.

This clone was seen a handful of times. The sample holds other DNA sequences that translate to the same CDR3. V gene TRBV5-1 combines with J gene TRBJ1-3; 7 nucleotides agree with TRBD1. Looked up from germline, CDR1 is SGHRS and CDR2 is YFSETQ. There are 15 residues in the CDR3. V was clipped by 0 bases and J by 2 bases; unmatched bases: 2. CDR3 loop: CASSLGQGAGNTIYF. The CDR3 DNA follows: TGCGCCAGCAGCTTGGGTCAGGGGGCTGGAAACACCATATATTTT.

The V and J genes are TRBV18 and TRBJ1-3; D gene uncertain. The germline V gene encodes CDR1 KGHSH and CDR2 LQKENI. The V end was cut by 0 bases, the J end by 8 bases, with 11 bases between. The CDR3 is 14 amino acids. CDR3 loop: CASSPPWADDTIYF. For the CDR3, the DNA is TGTGCCAGCTCACCACCCTGGGCAGATGACACCATATATTTT.

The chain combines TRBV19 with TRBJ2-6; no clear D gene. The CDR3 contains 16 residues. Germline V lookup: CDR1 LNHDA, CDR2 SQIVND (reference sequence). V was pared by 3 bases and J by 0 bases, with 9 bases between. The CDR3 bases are TGTGCCAGTAGTATGAATCCACACTCTGGGGCCAACGTCCTGACTTTC. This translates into CASSMNPHSGANVLTF.

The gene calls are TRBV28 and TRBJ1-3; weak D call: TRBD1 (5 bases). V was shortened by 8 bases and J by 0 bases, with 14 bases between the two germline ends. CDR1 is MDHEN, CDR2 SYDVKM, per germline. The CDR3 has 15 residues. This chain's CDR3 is CASLGWTRSGNTIYF. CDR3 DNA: TGTGCCAGCTTAGGGTGGACACGCTCTGGAAACACCATATATTTT. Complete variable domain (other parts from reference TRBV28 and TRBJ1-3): DVKVTQSSRYLVKRTGEKVFLECVQDMDHENMFWYRQDPGLGLRLIYFSYDVKMKEKGDIPEGYSVSREKKERFSLILESASTNQTSMYLCASLGWTRSGNTIYFGEGSWLTVV.

CDR3 DNA sequence: TGTGCCAGCTCTCGACCCGCCGGGACAGGGGACACTGAAGCTTTCTTT. Translating it yields CASSRPAGTGDTEAFF. This chain uses TRBV18 with TRBJ1-1; 10 bases map to TRBD1. The CDR3 is made up of 16 amino acids. J was trimmed by 3 bases and V by 6 bases; bases with no gene match: 10. Germline CDR1 and CDR2: KGHSH and LQKENI.

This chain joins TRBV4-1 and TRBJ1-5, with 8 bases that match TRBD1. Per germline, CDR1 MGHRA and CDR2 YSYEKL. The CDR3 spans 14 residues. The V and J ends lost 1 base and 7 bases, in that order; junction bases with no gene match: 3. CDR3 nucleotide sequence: TGCGCCAGCAGCCAAGTCCAGGGGGCCCAGCCCCAGCATTTT. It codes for CASSQVQGAQPQHF.